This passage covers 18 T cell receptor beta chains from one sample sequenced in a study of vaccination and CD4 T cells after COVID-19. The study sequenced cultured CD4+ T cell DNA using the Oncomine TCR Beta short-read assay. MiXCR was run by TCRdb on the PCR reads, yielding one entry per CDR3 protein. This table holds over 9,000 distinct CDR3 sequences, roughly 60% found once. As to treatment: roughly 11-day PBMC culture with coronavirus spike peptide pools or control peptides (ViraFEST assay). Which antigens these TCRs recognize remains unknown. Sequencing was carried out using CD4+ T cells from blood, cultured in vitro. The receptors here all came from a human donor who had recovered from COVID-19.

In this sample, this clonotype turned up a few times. CDR3 nucleotides: TGCAGTGCTAGGGGGGGAGGGGATGAGCAGTTCTTC. The encoded protein is CSARGGGDEQFF. The chain combines TRBV20-1 with TRBJ2-1, with TRBD2 matching over 7 bases. The V gene's germline CDR1 is DFQATT and CDR2 SNEGSKA (reference sequence). The CDR3 is 12 residues long. Trimming removed 3 bases from V and 8 bases from J; junction bases left unmatched: 4.

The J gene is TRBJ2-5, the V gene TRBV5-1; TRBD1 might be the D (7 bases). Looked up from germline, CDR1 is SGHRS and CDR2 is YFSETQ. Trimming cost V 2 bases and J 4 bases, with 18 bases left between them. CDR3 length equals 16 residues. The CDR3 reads CASSLRENRGGETQYF. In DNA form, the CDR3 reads TGCGCCAGCAGCTTAAGGGAGAACAGGGGAGGAGAGACCCAGTACTTC. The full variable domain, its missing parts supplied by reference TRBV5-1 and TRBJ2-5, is KAGVTQTPRYLIKTRGQQVTLSCSPISGHRSVSWYQQTPGQGLQFLFEYFSETQRNKGNFPGRFSGRQFSNSRSEMNVSTLELGDSALYLCASSLRENRGGETQYFGPGTRLLVL.

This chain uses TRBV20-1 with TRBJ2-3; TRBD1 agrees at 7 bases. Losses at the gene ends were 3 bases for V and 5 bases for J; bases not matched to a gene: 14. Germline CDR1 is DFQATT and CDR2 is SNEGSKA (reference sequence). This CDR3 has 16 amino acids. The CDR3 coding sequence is TGCAGTGCTAGTCGGTTTAGGGGGCGAACTATAGATACGCAGTATTTT. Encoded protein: CSASRFRGRTIDTQYF.

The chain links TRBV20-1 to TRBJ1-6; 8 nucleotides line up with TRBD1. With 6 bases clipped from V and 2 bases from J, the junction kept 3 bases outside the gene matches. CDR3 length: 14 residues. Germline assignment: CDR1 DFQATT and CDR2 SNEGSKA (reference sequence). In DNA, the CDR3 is TGCAGTGCCCCGGACAGGGCCTATAATTCACCCCTCCACTTT. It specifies CSAPDRAYNSPLHF.

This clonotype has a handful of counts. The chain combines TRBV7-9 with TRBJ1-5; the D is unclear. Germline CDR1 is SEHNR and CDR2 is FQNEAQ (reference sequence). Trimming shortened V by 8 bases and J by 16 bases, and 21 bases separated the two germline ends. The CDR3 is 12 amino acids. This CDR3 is CASGREGSFVHF. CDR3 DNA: TGTGCCAGCGGACGAGAAGGATCCTTCGTCCATTTT.

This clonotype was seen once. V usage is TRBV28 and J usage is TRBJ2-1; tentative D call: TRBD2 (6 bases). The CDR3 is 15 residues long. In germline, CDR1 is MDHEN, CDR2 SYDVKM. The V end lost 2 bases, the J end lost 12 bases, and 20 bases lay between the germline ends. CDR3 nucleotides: TGTGCCAGCAGTTTAGGCCTAGCGCGGACCATGTGGCAGTTCTTC. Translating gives CASSLGLARTMWQFF. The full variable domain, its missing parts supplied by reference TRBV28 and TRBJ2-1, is DVKVTQSSRYLVKRTGEKVFLECVQDMDHENMFWYRQDPGLGLRLIYFSYDVKMKEKGDIPEGYSVSREKKERFSLILESASTNQTSMYLCASSLGLARTMWQFFGPGTRLTVL.

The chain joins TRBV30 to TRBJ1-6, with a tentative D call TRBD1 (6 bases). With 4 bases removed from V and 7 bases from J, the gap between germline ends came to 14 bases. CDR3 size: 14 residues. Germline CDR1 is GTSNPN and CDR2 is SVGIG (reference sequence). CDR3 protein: CAWNSGTQNSPLHF. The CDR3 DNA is TGTGCCTGGAACTCCGGGACACAAAATTCACCCCTCCACTTT.

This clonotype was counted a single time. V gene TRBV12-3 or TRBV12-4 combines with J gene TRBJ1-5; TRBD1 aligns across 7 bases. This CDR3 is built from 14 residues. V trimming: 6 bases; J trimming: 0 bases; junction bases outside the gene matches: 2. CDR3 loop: CASRHRGSNQPQHF. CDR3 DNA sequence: TGTGCCAGCAGACACAGGGGTAGCAATCAGCCCCAGCATTTT.

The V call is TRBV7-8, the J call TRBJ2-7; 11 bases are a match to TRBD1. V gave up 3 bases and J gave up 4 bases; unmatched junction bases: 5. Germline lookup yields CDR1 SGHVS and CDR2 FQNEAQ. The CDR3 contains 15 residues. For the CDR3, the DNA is TGTGCCAGCAGCTTCTGGGACAGGGGGAGTTACGAGCAGTACTTC. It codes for CASSFWDRGSYEQYF.

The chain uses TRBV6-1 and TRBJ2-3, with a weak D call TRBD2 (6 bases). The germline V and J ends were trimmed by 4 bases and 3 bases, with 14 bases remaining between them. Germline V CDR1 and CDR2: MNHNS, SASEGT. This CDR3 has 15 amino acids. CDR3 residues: CASSAGGMRTDTQYF. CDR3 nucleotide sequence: TGTGCCAGCAGTGCTGGCGGGATGAGAACAGATACGCAGTATTTT.

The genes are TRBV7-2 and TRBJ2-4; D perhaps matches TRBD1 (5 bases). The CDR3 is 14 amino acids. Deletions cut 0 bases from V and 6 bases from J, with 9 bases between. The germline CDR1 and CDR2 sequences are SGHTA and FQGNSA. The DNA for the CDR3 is TGTGCCAGCAGCTTAGCGCACAGGCGAAACATTCAGTACTTC. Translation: CASSLAHRRNIQYF.

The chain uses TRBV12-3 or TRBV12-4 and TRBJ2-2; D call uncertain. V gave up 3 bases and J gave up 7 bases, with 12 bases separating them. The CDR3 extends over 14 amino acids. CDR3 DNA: TGTGCCAGCAGTTTTGGATTTAAGGGCGGGGAGCTGTTTTTT. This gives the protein CASSFGFKGGELFF.

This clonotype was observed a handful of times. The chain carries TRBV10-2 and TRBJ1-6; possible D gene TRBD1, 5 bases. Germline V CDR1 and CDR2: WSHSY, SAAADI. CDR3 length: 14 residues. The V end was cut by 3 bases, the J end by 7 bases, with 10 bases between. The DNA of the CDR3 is TGCGCCAGCAGTGAAAGGGGTGGCAATTCACCCCTCCACTTT. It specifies CASSERGGNSPLHF.

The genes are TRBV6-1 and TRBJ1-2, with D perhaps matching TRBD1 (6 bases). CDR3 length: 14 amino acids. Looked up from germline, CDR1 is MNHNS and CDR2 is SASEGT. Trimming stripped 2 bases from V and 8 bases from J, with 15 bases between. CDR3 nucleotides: TGTGCCAGCAGTGAAACGGGGGCGTCGGTCGGCTACACCTTC. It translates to CASSETGASVGYTF.

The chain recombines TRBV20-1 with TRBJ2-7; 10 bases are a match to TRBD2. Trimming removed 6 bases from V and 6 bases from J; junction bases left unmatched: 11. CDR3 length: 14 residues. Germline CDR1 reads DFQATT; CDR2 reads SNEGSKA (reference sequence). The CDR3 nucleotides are TGCAGTGCGAGACTAGCGGGTCCCCCTGTCGAGCAGTACTTC. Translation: CSARLAGPPVEQYF.

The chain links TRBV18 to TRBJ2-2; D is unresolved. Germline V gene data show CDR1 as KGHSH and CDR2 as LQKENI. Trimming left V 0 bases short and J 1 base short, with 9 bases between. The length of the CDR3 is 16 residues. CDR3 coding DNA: TGTGCCAGCTCACCACCGGTCAGGCAGAACACCGGGGAGCTGTTTTTT. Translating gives CASSPPVRQNTGELFF.

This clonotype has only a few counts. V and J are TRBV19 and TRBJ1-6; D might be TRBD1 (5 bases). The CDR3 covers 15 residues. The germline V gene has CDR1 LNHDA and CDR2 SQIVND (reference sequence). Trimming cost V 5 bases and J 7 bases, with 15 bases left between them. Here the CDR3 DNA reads TGTGCCAGTAGTGGATGGGACGGGACGAATTCACCCCTCCACTTT. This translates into CASSGWDGTNSPLHF. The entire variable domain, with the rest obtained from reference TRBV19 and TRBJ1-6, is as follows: DGGITQSPKYLFRKEGQNVTLSCEQNLNHDAMYWYRQDPGQGLRLIYYSQIVNDFQKGDIAEGYSVSREKKESFPLTVTSAQKNPTAFYLCASSGWDGTNSPLHFGNGTRLTVT.

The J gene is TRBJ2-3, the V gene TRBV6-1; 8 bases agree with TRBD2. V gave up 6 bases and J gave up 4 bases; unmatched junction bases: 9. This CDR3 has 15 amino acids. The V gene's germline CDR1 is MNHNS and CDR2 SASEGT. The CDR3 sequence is CASSRGGRAADTQYF. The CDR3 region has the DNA TGTGCCAGCAGCCGGGGGGGGCGAGCAGCAGATACGCAGTATTTT.